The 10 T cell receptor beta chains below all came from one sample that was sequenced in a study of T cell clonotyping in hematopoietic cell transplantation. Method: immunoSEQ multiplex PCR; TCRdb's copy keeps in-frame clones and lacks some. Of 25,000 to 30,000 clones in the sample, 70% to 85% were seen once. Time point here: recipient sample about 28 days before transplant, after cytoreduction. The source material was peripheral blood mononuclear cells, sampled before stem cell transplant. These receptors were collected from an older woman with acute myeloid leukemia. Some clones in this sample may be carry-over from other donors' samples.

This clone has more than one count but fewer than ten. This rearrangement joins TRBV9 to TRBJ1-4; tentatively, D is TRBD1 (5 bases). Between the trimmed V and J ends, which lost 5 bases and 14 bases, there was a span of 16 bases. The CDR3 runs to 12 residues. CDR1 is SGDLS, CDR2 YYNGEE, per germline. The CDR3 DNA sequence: TGTGCCAGCAGTGGGGGGGGACCCGAGCTGTTTTTT. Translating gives CASSGGGPELFF.

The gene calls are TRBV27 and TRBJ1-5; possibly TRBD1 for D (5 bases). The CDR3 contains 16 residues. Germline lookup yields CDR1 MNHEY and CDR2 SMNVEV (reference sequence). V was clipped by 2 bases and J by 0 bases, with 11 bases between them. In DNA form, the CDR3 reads TGTGCCAGCAGTTTACGGGCAGGGAATAGCAATCAGCCCCAGCATTTT. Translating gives CASSLRAGNSNQPQHF.

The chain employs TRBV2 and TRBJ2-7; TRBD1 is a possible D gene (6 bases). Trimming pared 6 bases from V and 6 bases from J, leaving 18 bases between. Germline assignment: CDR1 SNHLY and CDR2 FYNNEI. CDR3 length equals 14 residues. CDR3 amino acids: CASRRVGGAIEQYF. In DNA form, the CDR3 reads TGTGCCAGCAGGAGGGTTGGGGGCGCTATCGAGCAGTACTTC.

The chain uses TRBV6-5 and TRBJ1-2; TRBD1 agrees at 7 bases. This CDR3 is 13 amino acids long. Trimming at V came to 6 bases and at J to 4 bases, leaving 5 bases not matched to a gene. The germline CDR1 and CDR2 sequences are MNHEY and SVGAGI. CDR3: CASRSAGGYGYTF. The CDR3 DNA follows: TGTGCCAGCAGATCGGCAGGGGGCTATGGCTACACCTTC.

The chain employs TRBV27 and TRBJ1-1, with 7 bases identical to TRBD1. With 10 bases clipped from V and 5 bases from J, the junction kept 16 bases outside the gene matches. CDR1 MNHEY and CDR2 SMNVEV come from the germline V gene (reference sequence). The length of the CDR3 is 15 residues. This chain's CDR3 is CATQASGTVGTEAFF. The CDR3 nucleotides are TGTGCCACCCAAGCGTCCGGGACAGTGGGTACTGAAGCTTTCTTT.

This CDR3 reads CASSQQGTDTQYF. CDR3 sequence (DNA): TGTGCCAGTAGTCAGCAGGGAACAGATACGCAGTATTTT. The V and J genes are TRBV19 and TRBJ2-3; maybe TRBD1 (5 bases). Trimming stripped 5 bases from V and 3 bases from J, with 9 bases between. This CDR3 is built from 13 residues. The germline gives CDR1 LNHDA, CDR2 SQIVND (reference sequence).

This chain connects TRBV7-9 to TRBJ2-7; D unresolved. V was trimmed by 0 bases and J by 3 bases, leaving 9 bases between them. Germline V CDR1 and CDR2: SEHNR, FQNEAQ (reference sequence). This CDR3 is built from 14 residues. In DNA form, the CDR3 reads TGTGCCAGCAGCTTAGCGGAGACCCTCTACGAGCAGTACTTC. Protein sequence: CASSLAETLYEQYF.

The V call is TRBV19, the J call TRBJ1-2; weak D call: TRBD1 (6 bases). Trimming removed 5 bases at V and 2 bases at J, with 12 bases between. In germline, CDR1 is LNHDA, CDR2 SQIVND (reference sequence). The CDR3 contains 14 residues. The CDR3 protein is CASSPRQANYGYTF. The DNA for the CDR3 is TGTGCCAGTAGTCCCCGACAGGCGAACTATGGCTACACCTTC.

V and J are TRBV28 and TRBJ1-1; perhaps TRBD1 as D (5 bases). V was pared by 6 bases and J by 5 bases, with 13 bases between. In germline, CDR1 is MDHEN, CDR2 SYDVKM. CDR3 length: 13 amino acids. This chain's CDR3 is CASRSGGETEAFF. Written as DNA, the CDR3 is TGTGCCAGCAGGAGCGGGGGAGAAACTGAAGCTTTCTTT. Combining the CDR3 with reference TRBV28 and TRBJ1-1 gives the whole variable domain DVKVTQSSRYLVKRTGEKVFLECVQDMDHENMFWYRQDPGLGLRLIYFSYDVKMKEKGDIPEGYSVSREKKERFSLILESASTNQTSMYLCASRSGGETEAFFGQGTRLTVV.

CDR3 sequence reads: CASSQNPGTGVGGANVLTF. CDR3 coding DNA: TGCGCCAGCAGCCAAAACCCGGGGACAGGGGTTGGGGGGGCCAACGTCCTGACTTTC. V and J are TRBV4-1 and TRBJ2-6; 10 bases agree with TRBD1. Germline CDR1 MGHRA, CDR2 YSYEKL. The V gene end was trimmed by 2 bases and the J gene end by 4 bases; junction bases not matched to a gene: 11. This CDR3 has 19 residues.